A selection of T cell receptor beta chains follows, all from one sample in a study of glioma-infiltrating T cells after dendritic cell vaccination. TCRdb keeps only in-frame clones here, not all; method: immunoSEQ multiplex PCR. The sample holds 60,000 to 70,000 clones, roughly four fifths seen once. The sample here was blood, taken before dendritic cell vaccination. The receptors shown here come from a human donor with glioblastoma. Both conserved end residues are part of each CDR3. The order of the fields is CDR3 DNA, CDR3 protein, J gene, V gene, D gene, CDR3 length, clone size. A D gene is named only where the DNA matches it firmly. The size entry is marked missing in some rows and otherwise reads once, few, many or a size class.

DNA: TGCGCCAGCAGTTTCCGACAGGGCGATACTAAAGCCTACGAGCAGTACTTC; CDR3: CASSFRQGDTKAYEQYF; J: TRBJ2-7; V: TRBV10-2; D: TRBD1; length: 17; size: NA
DNA: TGTGCCAGCAGTGCCGGGACTAGCGGGGGGGCAGAAGATACGCAGTATTTT; CDR3: CASSAGTSGGAEDTQYF; J: TRBJ2-3; V: TRBV6-1; D: TRBD2; length: 17; size: few
DNA: TGTGCCAGCAGCTTATGGGAACAGGGGAGAACTGAAGCTTTCTTT; CDR3: CASSLWEQGRTEAFF; J: TRBJ1-1; V: TRBV7-6; D: TRBD1; length: 15; size: NA
DNA: TGTGCCAGCAGACCCACAGGGGGCCCCTACGAGCAGTACTTC; CDR3: CASRPTGGPYEQYF; J: TRBJ2-7; V: TRBV28; D: TRBD1; length: 14; size: NA
DNA: TGTGGTGGAGGGGCAGATGATAACTATGGCTACACCTTC; CDR3: CGGGADDNYGYTF; J: TRBJ1-2; V: TRBV2; D: NA; length: 13; size: NA
DNA: TGTGCCAGCAGTATCGGGACTACTAACACCGGGGAGCTGTTTTTT; CDR3: CASSIGTTNTGELFF; J: TRBJ2-2; V: TRBV6-1; D: TRBD2; length: 15; size: NA
DNA: TGTGCCAGCAGTGAATGGGGACAGGGCAATCAGCCCCAGCATTTT; CDR3: CASSEWGQGNQPQHF; J: TRBJ1-5; V: TRBV6-1; D: TRBD1; length: 15; size: NA
DNA: TGTGCCAGCAGCTTACCTAGGGGGCAAGAGACCCAGTACTTC; CDR3: CASSLPRGQETQYF; J: TRBJ2-5; V: TRBV5-5; D: NA; length: 14; size: NA
DNA: TGTGCCAGCAGCGGGTTCCGGGACAGGGACTACGAGCAGTACTTC; CDR3: CASSGFRDRDYEQYF; J: TRBJ2-7; V: TRBV7-9; D: TRBD1; length: 15; size: NA
DNA: TGTGCCAGCACCTTAGGTAGCTGGAGCTCCTACAATGAGCAGTTCTTC; CDR3: CASTLGSWSSYNEQFF; J: TRBJ2-1; V: TRBV5-6; D: NA; length: 16; size: NA
DNA: TGTGCCAGCAGCGGGACAGCTTCCTACGAGCAGTACTTC; CDR3: CASSGTASYEQYF; J: TRBJ2-7; V: TRBV2; D: TRBD1; length: 13; size: NA
DNA: TGTGCCACCAGCAGAGGAGAGACAGGGGGCTACAATGAGCAGTTCTTC; CDR3: CATSRGETGGYNEQFF; J: TRBJ2-1; V: TRBV15; D: TRBD1; length: 16; size: NA
DNA: TGTGCCAGCAGACTGACAGGTCCCGGGGAGCTGTTTTTT; CDR3: CASRLTGPGELFF; J: TRBJ2-2; V: TRBV27; D: NA; length: 13; size: NA
DNA: TGCGCCAGCAGCCGAGGACAGGGGGCGAACACTGAAGCTTTCTTT; CDR3: CASSRGQGANTEAFF; J: TRBJ1-1; V: TRBV4-1; D: TRBD1; length: 15; size: NA
DNA: TGTGCCACCAGCAGAGCGGGATCCACAGATACGCAGTATTTT; CDR3: CATSRAGSTDTQYF; J: TRBJ2-3; V: TRBV15; D: NA; length: 14; size: few
DNA: TGTGCCAGCAGCTTTGCAGGTACTGGAAACACCATATATTTT; CDR3: CASSFAGTGNTIYF; J: TRBJ1-3; V: TRBV5-4; D: NA; length: 14; size: NA
DNA: TGCGCCAGCAGCCCCCGACAGGGGTCTGAAAAACTGTTTTTT; CDR3: CASSPRQGSEKLFF; J: TRBJ1-4; V: TRBV4-1; D: TRBD1; length: 14; size: NA
DNA: TGCGCCAGCAGCCCGAAGCGGGGGAACTCAGATACGCAGTATTTT; CDR3: CASSPKRGNSDTQYF; J: TRBJ2-3; V: TRBV4-1; D: TRBD2; length: 15; size: few
DNA: TGTGCCAGCTCCCTGGACAGACCGAACACCGGGGAGCTGTTTTTT; CDR3: CASSLDRPNTGELFF; J: TRBJ2-2; V: TRBV18; D: NA; length: 15; size: NA
DNA: TGTGCCAGCAGTTCTAATCTAGCGGGGACAGAGACCCAGTACTTC; CDR3: CASSSNLAGTETQYF; J: TRBJ2-5; V: TRBV6-5; D: TRBD2; length: 15; size: NA
DNA: TGTGCCAGCAGTGCCGGACAGCCTAGCACAGATACGCAGTATTTT; CDR3: CASSAGQPSTDTQYF; J: TRBJ2-3; V: TRBV6-5; D: NA; length: 15; size: NA
DNA: TGTGCCAGCAGTTTGGGTCCCCCGGACAGGGGAAGTTCCTATAATTCACCCCTCCACTTT; CDR3: CASSLGPPDRGSSYNSPLHF; J: TRBJ1-6; V: TRBV27; D: TRBD1; length: 20; size: NA
DNA: TGTGCCAGCAGCTTGGACCTAGCGGGGGGGAATGAGCAGTTCTTC; CDR3: CASSLDLAGGNEQFF; J: TRBJ2-1; V: TRBV5-4; D: TRBD2; length: 15; size: NA
DNA: TGCGCCAGCCACTCGGGACAGGGGGCCTACGAGCAGTACTTC; CDR3: CASHSGQGAYEQYF; J: TRBJ2-7; V: TRBV10-2; D: TRBD1; length: 14; size: NA
DNA: TGTGCCAGCAGTGAAATAGGGGGCGGGCAGCCCCAGCATTTT; CDR3: CASSEIGGGQPQHF; J: TRBJ1-5; V: TRBV2; D: TRBD1; length: 14; size: NA
DNA: TGTGCCAGCAGCTTAGGGGGACTTAACACCGGGGAGCTGTTTTTT; CDR3: CASSLGGLNTGELFF; J: TRBJ2-2; V: TRBV7-2; D: NA; length: 15; size: once